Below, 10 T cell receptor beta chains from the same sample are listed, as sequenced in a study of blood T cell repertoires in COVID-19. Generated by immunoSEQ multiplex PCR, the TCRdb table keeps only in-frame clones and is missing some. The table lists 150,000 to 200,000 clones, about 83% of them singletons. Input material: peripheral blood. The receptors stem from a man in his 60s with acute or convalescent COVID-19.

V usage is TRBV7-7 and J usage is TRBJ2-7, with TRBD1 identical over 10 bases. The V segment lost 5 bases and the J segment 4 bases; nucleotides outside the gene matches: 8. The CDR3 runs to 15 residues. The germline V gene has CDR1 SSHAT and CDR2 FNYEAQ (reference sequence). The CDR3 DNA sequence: TGTGCCAGCAGCCCTGGACAGGGGGTGGGGTACGAGCAGTACTTC. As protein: CASSPGQGVGYEQYF.

The CDR3 region has the DNA TGTGCCAGCAGCCCCATGGGACTAGCTCAAGAGACCCAGTACTTC. This codes for CASSPMGLAQETQYF. The chain joins TRBV9 to TRBJ2-5; 9 positions agree with TRBD2. Germline loops: CDR1 SGDLS, CDR2 YYNGEE. The CDR3 has 15 amino acids. Losses at the gene ends were 4 bases for V and 2 bases for J; bases not matched to a gene: 6.

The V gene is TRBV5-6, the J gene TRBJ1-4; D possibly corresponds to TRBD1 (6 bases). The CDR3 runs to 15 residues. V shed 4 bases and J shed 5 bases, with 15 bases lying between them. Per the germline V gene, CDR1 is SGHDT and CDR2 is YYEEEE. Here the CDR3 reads CASSNPTGNNEKLFF. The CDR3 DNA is TGTGCCAGCAGCAATCCTACAGGGAACAATGAAAAACTGTTTTTT.

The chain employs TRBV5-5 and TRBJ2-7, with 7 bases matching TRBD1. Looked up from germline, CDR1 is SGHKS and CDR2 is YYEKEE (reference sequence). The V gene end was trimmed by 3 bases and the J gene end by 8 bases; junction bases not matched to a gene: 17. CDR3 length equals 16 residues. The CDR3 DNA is TGTGCCAGCAGCTCAGAACCCCAGACAGGGAAGCCCAAGCAGTACTTC. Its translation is CASSSEPQTGKPKQYF. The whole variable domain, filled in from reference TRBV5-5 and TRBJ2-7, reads DAGVTQSPTHLIKTRGQQVTLRCSPISGHKSVSWYQQVLGQGPQFIFQYYEKEERGRGNFPDRFSARQFPNYSSELNVNALLLGDSALYLCASSSEPQTGKPKQYFGPGTRLTVT.

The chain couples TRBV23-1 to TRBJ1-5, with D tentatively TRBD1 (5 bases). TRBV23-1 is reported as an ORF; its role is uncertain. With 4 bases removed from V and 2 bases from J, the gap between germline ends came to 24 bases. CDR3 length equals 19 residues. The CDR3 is CASSLGRGCLNVGNQPQHF. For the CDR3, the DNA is TGCGCCAGCAGTCTTGGAAGGGGCTGCTTAAATGTGGGCAATCAGCCCCAGCATTTT.

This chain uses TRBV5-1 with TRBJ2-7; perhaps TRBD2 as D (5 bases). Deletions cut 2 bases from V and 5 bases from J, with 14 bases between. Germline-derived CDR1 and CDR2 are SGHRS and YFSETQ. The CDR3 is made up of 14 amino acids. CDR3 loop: CASSLGGYEHEQYF. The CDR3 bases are TGCGCCAGCAGCTTAGGAGGTTACGAACACGAGCAGTACTTC.

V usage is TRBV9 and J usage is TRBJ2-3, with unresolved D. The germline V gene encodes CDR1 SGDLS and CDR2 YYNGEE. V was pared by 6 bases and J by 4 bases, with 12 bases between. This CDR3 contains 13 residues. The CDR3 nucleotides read TGTGCCAGCAATTCCGGGTTGGCAGATACGCAGTATTTT. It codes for CASNSGLADTQYF.

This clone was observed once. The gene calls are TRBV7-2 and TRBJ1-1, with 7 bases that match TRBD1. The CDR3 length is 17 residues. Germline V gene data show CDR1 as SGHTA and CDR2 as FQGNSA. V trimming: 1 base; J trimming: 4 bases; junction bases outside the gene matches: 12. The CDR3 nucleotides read TGTGCCAGCAGCTTAGATCGTTGGGTAGGGGGCAGCACTGAAGCTTTCTTT. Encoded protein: CASSLDRWVGGSTEAFF. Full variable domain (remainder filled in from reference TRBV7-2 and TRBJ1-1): GAGVSQSPSNKVTEKGKDVELRCDPISGHTALYWYRQSLGQGLEFLIYFQGNSAPDKSGLPSDRFSAERTGGSVSTLTIQRTQQEDSAVYLCASSLDRWVGGSTEAFFGQGTRLTVV.

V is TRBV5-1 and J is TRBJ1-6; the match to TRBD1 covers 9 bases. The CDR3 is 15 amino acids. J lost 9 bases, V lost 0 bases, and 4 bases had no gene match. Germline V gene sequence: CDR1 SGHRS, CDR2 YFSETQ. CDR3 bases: TGCGCCAGCAGCTTGGGGGGACAGGGAGCTTCACCCCTCCACTTT. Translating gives CASSLGGQGASPLHF.

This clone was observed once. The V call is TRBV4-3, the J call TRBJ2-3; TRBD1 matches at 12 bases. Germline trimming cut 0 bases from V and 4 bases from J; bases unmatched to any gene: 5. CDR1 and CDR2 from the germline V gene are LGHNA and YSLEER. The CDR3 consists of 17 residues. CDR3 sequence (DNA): TGCGCCAGCAGCCAAGATCTGGGACAGGGGGCCGCAGATACGCAGTATTTT. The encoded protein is CASSQDLGQGAADTQYF.